This T cell receptor (beta chain) was observed in a study of blood T cell repertoires in COVID-19. The CDR3 sequence is 14 residues long. CDR1 MGHDK and CDR2 SYGVNS come from the germline V gene. V was trimmed by 6 bases and J by 3 bases, leaving 14 bases between them. Patients from Seattle were sampled longitudinally, starting during active infection. Data came from immunoSEQ multiplex PCR; TCRdb stores just in-frame clones and leaves some out. This sample has around 430,000 clones, with 88% found just once. The TCR originated in a woman aged 50 to 60 with COVID-19, enrolled during active disease. The chain carries TRBV25-1 and TRBJ1-1; tentative D call: TRBD1 (6 bases). Sequencing was carried out using peripheral blood. CDR3 coding DNA: TGTGCCAGCAGCTTACAGGGCACCCACACTGAAGCTTTCTTT. Protein: CASSLQGTHTEAFF.